This T cell receptor (beta chain) was found in a study of blood T cell repertoires in COVID-19. The table came from immunoSEQ multiplex PCR; TCRdb's copy has only in-frame clones and leaves some out. The table records 9,500 to 13,000 clones, roughly nine tenths of them present only once. The specimen sequenced was peripheral blood. The origin of this receptor is a human donor in a cohort sampled during active COVID-19.

The CDR3 loop reads CASSYSTAFSGNTIYF. The CDR3 DNA follows: TGTGCCAGCAGTTACTCGACAGCCTTCTCTGGAAACACCATATATTTT. This sequence joins TRBV6-5 and TRBJ1-3; D possibly corresponds to TRBD1 (5 bases). Germline CDR1 is MNHEY and CDR2 is SVGAGI. V was shortened by 0 bases and J by 0 bases, with 9 bases between the two germline ends. The CDR3 covers 16 residues.